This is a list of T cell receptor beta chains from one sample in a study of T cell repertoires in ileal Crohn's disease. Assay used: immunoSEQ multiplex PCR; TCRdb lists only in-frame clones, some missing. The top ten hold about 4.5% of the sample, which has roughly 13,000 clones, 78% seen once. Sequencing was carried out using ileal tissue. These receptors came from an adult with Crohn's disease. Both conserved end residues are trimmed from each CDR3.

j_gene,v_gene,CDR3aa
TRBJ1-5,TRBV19,ASSTTGSNQPQH
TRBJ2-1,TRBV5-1,ASSVEGGHAYNEQF
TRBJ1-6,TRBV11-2,ASSLGAGGNSPLH
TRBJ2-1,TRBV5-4,ASSRRLAGTVDEQF
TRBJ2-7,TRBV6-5,ASRAQGVAYEQY
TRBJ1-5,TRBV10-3,AISDSGGVRPQH
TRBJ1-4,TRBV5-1,ASSLSRAVREKLF
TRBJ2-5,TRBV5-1,ASSLVISASVETQY
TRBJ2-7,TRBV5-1,ASSLGDRASDEQY
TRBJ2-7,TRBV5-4,ASRGGREAEQY
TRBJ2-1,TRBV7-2,ASRGRGGNEQF
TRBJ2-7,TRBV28,ASCSGVYEQY
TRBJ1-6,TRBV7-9,ASSARDSINSPLH
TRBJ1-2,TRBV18,ASSSGQGDYGYT
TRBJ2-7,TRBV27,ASSPGQDYEQY
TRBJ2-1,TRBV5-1,ASSLAQGTTYNEQF
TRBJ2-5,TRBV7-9,ASSPKETQY
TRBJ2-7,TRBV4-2,ASSQDQASGSYEQY
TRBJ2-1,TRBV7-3,ASSQIAGSYNEQF
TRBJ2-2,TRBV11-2,ASMLGSLGELF
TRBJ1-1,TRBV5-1,ASSLQGQINTEAF
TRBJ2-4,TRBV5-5,ASSLGGQGKNIQY
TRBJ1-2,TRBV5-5,ASSLDAGQGLHGYT
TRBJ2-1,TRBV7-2,ASSPRRGFYNEQF
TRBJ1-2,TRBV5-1,ASRQDRNYGYT
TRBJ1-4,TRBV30,AWNPATNEKLF
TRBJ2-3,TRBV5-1,ASTLPGGADTQY
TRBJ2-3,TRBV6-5,ASSYLGEAADTQY
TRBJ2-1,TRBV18,ASSPGLAGYNEQF
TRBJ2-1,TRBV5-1,ASSGGGLAANNEQF
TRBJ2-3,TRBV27,ASSFQWGGTDTQY
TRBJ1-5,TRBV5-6,ASSLYGGWDQPQH
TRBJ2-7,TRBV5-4,ASKDGTGGLDEQY